These T cell receptor beta chains were read from a single sample in a study of T cells in Graves' hyperthyroidism and ophthalmopathy. MiXCR, applied by TCRdb to the multiplex PCR reads, yields one record per CDR3 protein. The data show roughly 420,000 distinct CDR3 sequences, 15% to 19% seen once. The sequenced material came from blood. The receptors derive from a woman aged 18-29 years with Graves' hyperthyroidism. The conserved cysteine and the conserved F or W are not part of the CDR3 here. Each record gives: V gene, clone size, CDR3 protein. Clone size is shown for a subset of rows, as once, few, many or a class of expanded clone.

V gene: TRBV11-2
clone size: -
CDR3 protein: ASSPTRVRETQY

V gene: TRBV29-1
clone size: many
CDR3 protein: SVVGVAGNWRETQY

V gene: TRBV6-1
clone size: many
CDR3 protein: ASSGSGEGRTGELF

V gene: TRBV5-1
clone size: many
CDR3 protein: ASSFRGRESGDTQY

V gene: TRBV6-5
clone size: many
CDR3 protein: ASSYDRGGSGYT

V gene: TRBV4-1
clone size: few
CDR3 protein: ASSQGTSGRGEQY

V gene: TRBV12-5
clone size: few
CDR3 protein: ASVEGPSSYNEQF

V gene: TRBV7-3
clone size: few
CDR3 protein: ASSSLTSGGYNEQF

V gene: TRBV20-1
clone size: -
CDR3 protein: SARTPGSIAETQY

V gene: TRBV5-1
clone size: many
CDR3 protein: ASSLDQGAYEQY

V gene: TRBV4-2
clone size: once
CDR3 protein: ASSQDDRPSTNGGWGGETQY

V gene: TRBV20-1
clone size: -
CDR3 protein: SARTGEFNYGYT

V gene: TRBV20-1
clone size: few
CDR3 protein: SARDASGTDGEQF

V gene: TRBV7-9
clone size: many
CDR3 protein: ASSLGLDHGYT

V gene: TRBV18
clone size: many
CDR3 protein: ASSSDREKYGYT

V gene: TRBV28
clone size: many
CDR3 protein: ASSQGTLGEKLF

V gene: TRBV5-6
clone size: many
CDR3 protein: ASSSGGSFYGYT

V gene: TRBV12-5
clone size: few
CDR3 protein: ASGSPGVGVSEQY